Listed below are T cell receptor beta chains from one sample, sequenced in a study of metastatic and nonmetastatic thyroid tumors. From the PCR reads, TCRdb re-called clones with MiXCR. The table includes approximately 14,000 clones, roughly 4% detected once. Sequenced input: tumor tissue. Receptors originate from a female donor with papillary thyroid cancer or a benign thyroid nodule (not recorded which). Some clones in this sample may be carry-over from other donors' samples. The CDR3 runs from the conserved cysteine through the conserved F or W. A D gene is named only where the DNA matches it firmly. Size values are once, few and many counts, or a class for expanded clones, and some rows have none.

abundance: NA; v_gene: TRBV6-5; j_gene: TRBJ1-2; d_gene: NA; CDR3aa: CASSYSQQNGYTF; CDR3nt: TGTGCCAGCAGTTACTCACAGCAGAATGGCTACACCTTC
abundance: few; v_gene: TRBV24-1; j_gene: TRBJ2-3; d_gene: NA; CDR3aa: CATSDPRTIFTDTQYF; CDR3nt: TGTGCCACCAGTGACCCGCGGACGATTTTCACAGATACGCAGTATTTT
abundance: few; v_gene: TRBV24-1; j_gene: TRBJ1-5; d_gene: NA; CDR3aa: CTTSPLGASCSNQPQHF; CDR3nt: TGTACCACCAGTCCCCTGGGAGCGAGTTGTAGCAATCAGCCCCAGCATTTT
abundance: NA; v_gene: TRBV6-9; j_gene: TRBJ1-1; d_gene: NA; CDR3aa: CASSYGGQNTEAFF; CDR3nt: TGTGCCAGCAGTTATGGGGGCCAGAACACTGAAGCTTTCTTT
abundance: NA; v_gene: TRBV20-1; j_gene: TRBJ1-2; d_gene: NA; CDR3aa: CSATPGQVYGGYTF; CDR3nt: TGCAGTGCTACGCCGGGACAAGTTTACGGTGGCTACACCTTC
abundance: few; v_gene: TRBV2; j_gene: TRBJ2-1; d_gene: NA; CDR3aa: CASRDLSYNEQFF; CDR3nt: TGTGCCAGCAGGGACTTATCCTACAATGAGCAGTTCTTC
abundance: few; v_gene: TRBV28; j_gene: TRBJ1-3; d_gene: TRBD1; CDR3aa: CASSSGQRNTIYF; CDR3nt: TGTGCCAGCAGTTCGGGACAGCGAAACACCATATATTTT
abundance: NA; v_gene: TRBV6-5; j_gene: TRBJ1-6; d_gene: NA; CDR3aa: CASSYLSALHF; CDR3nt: TGTGCCAGCAGTTACTTATCAGCCCTCCACTTT
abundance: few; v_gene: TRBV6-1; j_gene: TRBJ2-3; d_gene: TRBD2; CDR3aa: CASSEGLGRVNTQYF; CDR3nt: TGTGCCAGCAGTGAAGGGCTAGGGAGGGTGAATACGCAGTATTTT
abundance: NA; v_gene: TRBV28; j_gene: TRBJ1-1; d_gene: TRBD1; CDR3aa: CASSPPGQGRGNTEAFF; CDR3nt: TGTGCCAGCAGTCCGCCGGGACAGGGGAGGGGGAACACTGAAGCTTTCTTT
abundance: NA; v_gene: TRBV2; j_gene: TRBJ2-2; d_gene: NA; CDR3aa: CASSARSTGELFF; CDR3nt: TGTGCCAGCAGTGCAAGGAGCACCGGGGAGCTGTTTTTT
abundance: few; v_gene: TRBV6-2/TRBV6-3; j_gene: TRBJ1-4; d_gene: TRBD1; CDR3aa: CASNTGQGGEKLFF; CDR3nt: TGTGCCAGCAATACAGGACAGGGTGGTGAAAAACTGTTTTTT
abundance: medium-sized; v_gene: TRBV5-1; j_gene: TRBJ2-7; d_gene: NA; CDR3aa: CASSPQGSSYEQYF; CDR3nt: TGCGCCAGCAGCCCCCAGGGGAGCTCCTACGAGCAGTACTTC
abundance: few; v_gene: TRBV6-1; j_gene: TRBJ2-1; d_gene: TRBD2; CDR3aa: CASSEISGESNEQFF; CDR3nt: TGTGCCAGCAGTGAAATTAGCGGGGAAAGTAATGAGCAGTTCTTC
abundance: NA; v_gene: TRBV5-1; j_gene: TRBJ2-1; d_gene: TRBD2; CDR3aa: CASSLVLISGRAYNEQFF; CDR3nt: TGCGCCAGCAGCTTAGTTCTAATTAGCGGGAGGGCCTACAATGAGCAGTTCTTC
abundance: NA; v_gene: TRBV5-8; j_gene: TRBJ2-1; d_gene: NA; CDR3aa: CASSEGPGEGNEQFF; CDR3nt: TGTGCCAGCAGCGAAGGTCCGGGAGAGGGGAATGAGCAGTTCTTC
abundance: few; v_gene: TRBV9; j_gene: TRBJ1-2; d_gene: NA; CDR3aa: CASSVGGPHGYTF; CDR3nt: TGTGCCAGCAGCGTAGGGGGACCTCATGGCTACACCTTC
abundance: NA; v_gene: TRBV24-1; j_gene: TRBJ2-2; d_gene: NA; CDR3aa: CATSERDTGELFF; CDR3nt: TGTGCCACCAGTGAGCGGGACACCGGGGAGCTGTTTTTT
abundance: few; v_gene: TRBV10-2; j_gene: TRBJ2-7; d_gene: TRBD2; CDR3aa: CASSLSAGTKAGEQYF; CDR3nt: TGCGCCAGCAGCCTATCCGCCGGGACTAAGGCGGGGGAACAGTACTTC
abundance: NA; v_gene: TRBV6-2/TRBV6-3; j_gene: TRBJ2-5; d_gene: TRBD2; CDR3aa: CASSYDPGGWREETQYF; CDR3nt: TGTGCCAGCAGTTACGATCCGGGGGGTTGGCGTGAAGAGACCCAGTACTTC